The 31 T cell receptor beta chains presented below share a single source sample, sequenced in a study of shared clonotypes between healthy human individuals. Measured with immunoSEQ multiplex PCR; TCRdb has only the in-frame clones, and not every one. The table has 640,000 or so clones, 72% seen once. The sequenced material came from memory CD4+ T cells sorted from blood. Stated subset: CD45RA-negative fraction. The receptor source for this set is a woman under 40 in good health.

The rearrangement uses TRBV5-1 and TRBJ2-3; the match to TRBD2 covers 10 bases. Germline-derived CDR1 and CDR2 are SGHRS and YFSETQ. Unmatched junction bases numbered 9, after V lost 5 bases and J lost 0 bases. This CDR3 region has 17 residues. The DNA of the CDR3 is TGCGCCAGCAGTTTCCAACTAGCGGGACCCAGCACAGATACGCAGTATTTT. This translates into CASSFQLAGPSTDTQYF.

CDR3 protein: CASSYSGSPYNEQFF. CDR3 nucleotide sequence: TGTGCCAGCAGCTATAGCGGGAGTCCCTACAATGAGCAGTTCTTC. The gene calls are TRBV11-3 and TRBJ2-1; 9 nucleotides line up with TRBD2. The CDR3 has 15 residues. Trimming cost V 4 bases and J 2 bases; bases outside gene matches: 3. Germline CDR1 reads SGHNT; CDR2 reads YENEEA.

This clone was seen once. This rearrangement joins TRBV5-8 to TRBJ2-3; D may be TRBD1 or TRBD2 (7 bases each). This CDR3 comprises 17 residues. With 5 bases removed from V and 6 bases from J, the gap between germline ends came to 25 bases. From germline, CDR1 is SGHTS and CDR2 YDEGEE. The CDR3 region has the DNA TGTGCCAGCAGTAAGGAACGGCAGGGGGGGATCGGCGATACGCAGTATTTT. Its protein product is CASSKERQGGIGDTQYF. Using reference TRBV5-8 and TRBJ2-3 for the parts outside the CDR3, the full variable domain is EAGVTQSPTHLIKTRGQQATLRCSPISGHTSVYWYQQALGLGLQFLLWYDEGEERNRGNFPPRFSGRQFPNYSSELNVNALELEDSALYLCASSKERQGGIGDTQYFGPGTRLTVL.

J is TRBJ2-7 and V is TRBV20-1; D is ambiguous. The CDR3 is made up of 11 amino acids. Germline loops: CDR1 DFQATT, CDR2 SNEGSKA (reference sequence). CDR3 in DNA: TGCAGAACTACCGTTCCCTCCGAGCAGTACTTC. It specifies CRTTVPSEQYF.

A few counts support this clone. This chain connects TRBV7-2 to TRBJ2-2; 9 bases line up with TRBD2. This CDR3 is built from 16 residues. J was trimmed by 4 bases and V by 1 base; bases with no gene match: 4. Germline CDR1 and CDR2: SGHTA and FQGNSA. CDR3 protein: CASSLEAGGPTGELFF. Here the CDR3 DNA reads TGTGCCAGCAGCTTAGAGGCGGGAGGGCCCACCGGGGAGCTGTTTTTT.

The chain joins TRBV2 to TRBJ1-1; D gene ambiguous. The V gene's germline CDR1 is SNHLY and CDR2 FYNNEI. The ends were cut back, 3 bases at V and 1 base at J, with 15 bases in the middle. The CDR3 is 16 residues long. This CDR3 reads CASSEAGVYENTEAFF. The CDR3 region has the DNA TGTGCCAGCAGTGAGGCCGGGGTATACGAGAACACTGAAGCTTTCTTT.

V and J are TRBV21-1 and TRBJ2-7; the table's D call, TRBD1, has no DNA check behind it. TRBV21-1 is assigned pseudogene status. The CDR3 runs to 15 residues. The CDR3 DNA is TGTGCCAGCAGCAATTCGAGTAAGGGGCTCTTCGGGCAGTACTTC. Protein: CASSNSSKGLFGQYF.

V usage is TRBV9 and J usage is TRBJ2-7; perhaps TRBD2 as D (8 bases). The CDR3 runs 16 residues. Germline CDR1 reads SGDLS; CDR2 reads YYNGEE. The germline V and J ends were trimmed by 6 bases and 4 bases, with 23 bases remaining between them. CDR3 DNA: TGTGCCAGCACTCAGGGGGAGGGACTAGGTCAATACGAGCAGTACTTC. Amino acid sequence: CASTQGEGLGQYEQYF.

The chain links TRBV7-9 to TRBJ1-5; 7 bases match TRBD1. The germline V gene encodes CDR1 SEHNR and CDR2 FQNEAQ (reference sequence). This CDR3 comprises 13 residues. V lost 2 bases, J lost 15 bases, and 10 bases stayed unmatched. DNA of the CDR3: TGTGCCAGCAGCTTACAAAGGGACAGAGAGTTGCATTTT. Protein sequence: CASSLQRDRELHF.

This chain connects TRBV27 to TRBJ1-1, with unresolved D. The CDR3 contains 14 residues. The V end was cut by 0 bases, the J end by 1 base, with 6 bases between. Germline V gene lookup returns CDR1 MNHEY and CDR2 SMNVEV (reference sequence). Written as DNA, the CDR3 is TGTGCCAGCAGTTTATCGGGTTGGAACACTGAAGCTTTCTTT. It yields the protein CASSLSGWNTEAFF.

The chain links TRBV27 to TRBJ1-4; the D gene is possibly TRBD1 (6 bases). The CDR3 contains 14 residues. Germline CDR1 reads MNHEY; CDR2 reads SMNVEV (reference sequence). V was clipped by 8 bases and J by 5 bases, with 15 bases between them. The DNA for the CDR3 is TGTGCCAGCGCAGGAAACAGGGTCAATGAAAAACTGTTTTTT. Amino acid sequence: CASAGNRVNEKLFF.

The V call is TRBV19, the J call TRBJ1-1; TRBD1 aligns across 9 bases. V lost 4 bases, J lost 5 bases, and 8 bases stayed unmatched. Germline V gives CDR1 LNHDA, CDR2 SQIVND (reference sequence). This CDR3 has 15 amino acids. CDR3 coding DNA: TGTGCCAGTAGTACCCAGGGACAGGGTGGGACTGAAGCTTTCTTT. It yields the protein CASSTQGQGGTEAFF.

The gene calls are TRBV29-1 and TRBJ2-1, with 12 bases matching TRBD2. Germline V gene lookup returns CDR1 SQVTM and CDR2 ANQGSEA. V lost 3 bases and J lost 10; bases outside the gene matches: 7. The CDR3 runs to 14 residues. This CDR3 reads CSVDRLAGVSEQFF. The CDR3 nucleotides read TGCAGCGTTGACCGACTAGCGGGAGTTAGCGAGCAGTTCTTC.

DNA of the CDR3: TGCGCCAGCAGCTTGCCGACAGACGAGCAGTTCTTC. Translation gives CASSLPTDEQFF. The gene calls are TRBV5-1 and TRBJ2-1, with a possible D match to TRBD1 (5 bases). The CDR3 runs to 12 residues. V was clipped by 1 base and J by 10 bases, with 9 bases between them. Germline V gene sequence: CDR1 SGHRS, CDR2 YFSETQ.

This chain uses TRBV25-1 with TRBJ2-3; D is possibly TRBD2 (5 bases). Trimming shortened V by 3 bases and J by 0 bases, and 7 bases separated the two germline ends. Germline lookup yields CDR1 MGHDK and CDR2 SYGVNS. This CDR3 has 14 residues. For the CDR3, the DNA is TGTGCCAGCAGTGAGTCTAGCAGCACAGATACGCAGTATTTT. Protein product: CASSESSSTDTQYF. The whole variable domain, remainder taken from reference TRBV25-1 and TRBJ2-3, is EADIYQTPRYLVIGTGKKITLECSQTMGHDKMYWYQQDPGMELHLIHYSYGVNSTEKGDLSSESTVSRIRTEHFPLTLESARPSHTSQYLCASSESSSTDTQYFGPGTRLTVL.

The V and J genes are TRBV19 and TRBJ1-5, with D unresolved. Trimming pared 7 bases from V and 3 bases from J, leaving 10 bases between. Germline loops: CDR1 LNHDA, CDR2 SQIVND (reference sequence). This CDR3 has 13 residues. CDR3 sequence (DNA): TGTGCCAGTATGGTGGCACTCAATCAGCCCCAGCATTTT. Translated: CASMVALNQPQHF.

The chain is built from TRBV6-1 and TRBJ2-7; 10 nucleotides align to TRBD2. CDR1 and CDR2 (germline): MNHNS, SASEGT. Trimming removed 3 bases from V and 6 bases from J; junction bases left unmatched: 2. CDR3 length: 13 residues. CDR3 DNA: TGTGCCAGCAGTGACCGACTAGCGGGCGAGCAGTACTTC. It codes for CASSDRLAGEQYF.

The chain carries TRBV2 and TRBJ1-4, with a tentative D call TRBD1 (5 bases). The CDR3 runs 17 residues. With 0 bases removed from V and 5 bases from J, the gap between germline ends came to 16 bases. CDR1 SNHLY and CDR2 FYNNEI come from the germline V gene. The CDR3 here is CASSEALSWGSNEKLFF. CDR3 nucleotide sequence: TGTGCCAGCAGTGAAGCGCTTAGCTGGGGCTCAAATGAAAAACTGTTTTTT.

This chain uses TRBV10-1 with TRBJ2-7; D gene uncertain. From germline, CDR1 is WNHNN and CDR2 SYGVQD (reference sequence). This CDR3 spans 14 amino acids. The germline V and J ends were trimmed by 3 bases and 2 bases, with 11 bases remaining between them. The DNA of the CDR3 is TGCGCCAGCAGTGAAGGGAACCCACCCTACGAGCAGTACTTC. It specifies CASSEGNPPYEQYF.

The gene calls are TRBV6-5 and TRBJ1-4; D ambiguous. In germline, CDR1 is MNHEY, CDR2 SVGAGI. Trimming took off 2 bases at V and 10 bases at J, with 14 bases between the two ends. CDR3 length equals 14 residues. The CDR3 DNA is TGTGCCAGCAGTTACGGAACCGGGAGTGGAAAACTGTTTTTT. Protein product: CASSYGTGSGKLFF.

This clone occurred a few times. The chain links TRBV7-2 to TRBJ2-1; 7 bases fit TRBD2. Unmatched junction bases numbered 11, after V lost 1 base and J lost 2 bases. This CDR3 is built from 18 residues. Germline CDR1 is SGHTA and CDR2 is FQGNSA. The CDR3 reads CASSLGSGGSKPYNEQFF. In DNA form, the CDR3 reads TGTGCCAGCAGCTTAGGTTCCGGGGGGTCAAAGCCCTACAATGAGCAGTTCTTC. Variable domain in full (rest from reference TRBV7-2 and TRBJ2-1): GAGVSQSPSNKVTEKGKDVELRCDPISGHTALYWYRQSLGQGLEFLIYFQGNSAPDKSGLPSDRFSAERTGGSVSTLTIQRTQQEDSAVYLCASSLGSGGSKPYNEQFFGPGTRLTVL.

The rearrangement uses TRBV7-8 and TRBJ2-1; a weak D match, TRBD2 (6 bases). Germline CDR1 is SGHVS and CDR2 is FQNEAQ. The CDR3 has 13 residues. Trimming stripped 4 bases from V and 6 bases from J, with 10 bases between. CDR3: CASSSGTANEQFF. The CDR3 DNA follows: TGTGCCAGCAGCTCCGGGACTGCCAATGAGCAGTTCTTC.

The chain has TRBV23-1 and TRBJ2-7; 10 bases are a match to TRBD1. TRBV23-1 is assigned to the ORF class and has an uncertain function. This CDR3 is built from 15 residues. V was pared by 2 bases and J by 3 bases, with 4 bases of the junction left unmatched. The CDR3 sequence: CASSQTGDRGYEQYF. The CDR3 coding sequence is TGCGCCAGCAGTCAAACTGGGGACAGGGGCTACGAGCAGTACTTC.

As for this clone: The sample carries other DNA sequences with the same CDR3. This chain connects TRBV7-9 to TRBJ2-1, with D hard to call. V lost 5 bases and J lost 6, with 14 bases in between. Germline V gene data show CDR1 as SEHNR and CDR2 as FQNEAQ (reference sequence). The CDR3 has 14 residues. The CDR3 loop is CASSLEGLGNEQFF. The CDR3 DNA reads TGTGCCAGCAGCCTAGAAGGTCTGGGCAATGAGCAGTTCTTC.

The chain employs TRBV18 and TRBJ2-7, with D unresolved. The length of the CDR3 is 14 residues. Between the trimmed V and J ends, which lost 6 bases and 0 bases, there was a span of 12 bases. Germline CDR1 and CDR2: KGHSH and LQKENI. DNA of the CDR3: TGTGCCAGCTCTTCGACCGAGAGCTCCTACGAGCAGTACTTC. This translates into CASSSTESSYEQYF.

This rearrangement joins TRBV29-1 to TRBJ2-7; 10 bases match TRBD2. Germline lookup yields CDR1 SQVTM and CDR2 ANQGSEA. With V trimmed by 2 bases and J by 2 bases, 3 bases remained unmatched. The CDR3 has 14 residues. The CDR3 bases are TGCAGCGTTGAACTAGCGGGAGACCCCTACGAGCAGTACTTC. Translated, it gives CSVELAGDPYEQYF.

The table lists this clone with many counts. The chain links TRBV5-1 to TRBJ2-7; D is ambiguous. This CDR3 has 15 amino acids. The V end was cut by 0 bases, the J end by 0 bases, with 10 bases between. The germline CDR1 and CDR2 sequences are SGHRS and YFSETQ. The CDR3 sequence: CASSLADTPSYEQYF. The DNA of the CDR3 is TGCGCCAGCAGCTTGGCCGACACCCCCTCCTACGAGCAGTACTTC.

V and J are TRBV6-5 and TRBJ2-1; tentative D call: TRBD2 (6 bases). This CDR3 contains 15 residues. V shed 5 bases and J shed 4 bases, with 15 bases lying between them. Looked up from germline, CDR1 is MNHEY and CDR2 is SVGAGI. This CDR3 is CASSRPGDQYNEQFF. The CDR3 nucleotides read TGTGCCAGCAGTCGACCGGGGGACCAATACAATGAGCAGTTCTTC.

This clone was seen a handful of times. In DNA form, the CDR3 reads TGTGCCAGCAGCCCCCGGACAGGGAACGCGAAGGGCTACACCTTC. Its protein product is CASSPRTGNAKGYTF. The V call is TRBV11-2, the J call TRBJ1-2; 8 positions match TRBD1. Looked up from germline, CDR1 is SGHAT and CDR2 is FQNNGV. The CDR3 is 15 amino acids. V was pared by 5 bases and J by 8 bases, with 13 bases of the junction left unmatched. The whole variable domain, filled in from reference TRBV11-2 and TRBJ1-2, reads EAGVAQSPRYKIIEKRQSVAFWCNPISGHATLYWYQQILGQGPKLLIQFQNNGVVDDSQLPKDRFSAERLKGVDSTLKIQPAKLEDSAVYLCASSPRTGNAKGYTFGSGTRLTVV.

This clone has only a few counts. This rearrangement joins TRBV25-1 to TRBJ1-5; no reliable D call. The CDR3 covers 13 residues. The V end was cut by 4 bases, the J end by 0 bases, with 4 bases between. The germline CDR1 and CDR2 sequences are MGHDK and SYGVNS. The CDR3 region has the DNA TGTGCCAGCAGTGCCAGTAGCAATCAGCCCCAGCATTTT. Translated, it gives CASSASSNQPQHF.

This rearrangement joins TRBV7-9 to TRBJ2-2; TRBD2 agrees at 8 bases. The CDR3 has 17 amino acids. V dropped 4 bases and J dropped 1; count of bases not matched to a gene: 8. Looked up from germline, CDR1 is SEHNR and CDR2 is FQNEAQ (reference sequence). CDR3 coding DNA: TGTGCCAGCAGCTCCATAGCGGGATCTTTGAACACCGGGGAGCTGTTTTTT. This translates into CASSSIAGSLNTGELFF.